Given below is one T cell receptor (beta chain) in context. This sample was taken from a study of control samples from healthy donors and cancer patients. TCRdb's copy holds only in-frame clones and misses some; the assay was immunoSEQ multiplex PCR. The sample includes over 150,000 clones, roughly 94% of them seen just once. In germline, CDR1 is SQVTM, CDR2 ANQGSEA. The CDR3 length is 19 residues. The V gene lost 7 bases and the J gene lost 0 bases, with 29 bases spanning the gap. The rearrangement links TRBV29-1 to TRBJ2-3, with D tentatively TRBD1 (6 bases). This TCR came from a man between 60 and 70 years old with colorectal cancer. Input material: PBMCs. The CDR3 sequence: CSAWLLTGPGGLSTDTQYF. The CDR3, as DNA: TGCAGCGCTTGGCTCCTTACAGGGCCGGGCGGGCTTAGCACAGATACGCAGTATTTT.